The next 21 T cell receptor beta chains were all read from a single sample in a study of T cell changes during pregnancy in multiple sclerosis. Produced via immunoSEQ multiplex PCR; TCRdb's table is partial and in-frame only. Among approximately 97,000 clones, about nine tenths were seen once, and the ten largest hold roughly 0.77%. Sequencing was performed on peripheral blood, taken in the second trimester of pregnancy. Source of these receptors: a female donor in good health, enrolled as a control in a pregnancy study.

The CDR3 is CASSRTGETYEQYF. In DNA, the CDR3 is TGCGCCAGCAGCCGGACAGGGGAGACCTACGAGCAGTACTTC. The rearrangement joins TRBV5-1 to TRBJ2-7; 9 positions match TRBD1. The CDR3 loop spans 14 amino acids. Trimming removed 4 bases from V and 2 bases from J; junction bases left unmatched: 4. The V gene's germline CDR1 is SGHRS and CDR2 YFSETQ.

The chain joins TRBV19 to TRBJ1-5, with a weak D call TRBD1 (6 bases). Germline CDR1 and CDR2: LNHDA and SQIVND (reference sequence). The CDR3 spans 17 residues. Trimming pared 5 bases from V and 2 bases from J, leaving 19 bases between. CDR3 region: CASSPNREPTRNQPQHF. CDR3 coding DNA: TGTGCCAGTAGTCCCAACAGGGAACCTACCCGCAATCAGCCCCAGCATTTT.

The chain links TRBV7-9 to TRBJ1-6; no clear D. Germline V gives CDR1 SEHNR, CDR2 FQNEAQ (reference sequence). The CDR3 is 12 residues long. V lost 6 bases, J lost 5 bases, and 5 bases lay in between. DNA of the CDR3: TGTGCCAGCAGTCCAAATAATTCACCCCTCCACTTT. Residues: CASSPNNSPLHF.

The genes are TRBV18 and TRBJ1-1; D might be TRBD1 (5 bases). The V end lost 5 bases, the J end lost 3 bases, and 7 bases lay between the germline ends. Germline assignment: CDR1 KGHSH and CDR2 LQKENI. This CDR3 is 12 amino acids long. The CDR3 region has the DNA TGTGCCAGCTCAGCGGGGGACACTGAAGCTTTCTTT. Protein product: CASSAGDTEAFF.

The chain uses TRBV18 and TRBJ2-2; 7 nucleotides line up with TRBD1. V shed 2 bases, J shed 2 bases, and the junction held 5 bases outside the gene matches. CDR1 KGHSH and CDR2 LQKENI come from the germline V gene. The CDR3 is made up of 16 amino acids. In nucleotides, the CDR3 is TGTGCCAGCTCACCATGGGTAGGGGGCAACACCGGGGAGCTGTTTTTT. Translated, it gives CASSPWVGGNTGELFF.

The CDR3 protein is CASSDSLTGATEAFF. CDR3 bases: TGTGCCAGCAGTGACTCCCTGACAGGGGCCACTGAAGCTTTCTTT. The V call is TRBV6-4, the J call TRBJ1-1; TRBD1 matches 8 bases. This CDR3 contains 15 residues. V dropped 0 bases and J dropped 4; count of bases not matched to a gene: 4. The germline V gene has CDR1 MRHNA and CDR2 SNTAGT.

The J gene is TRBJ2-7, the V gene TRBV19; 7 bases fit TRBD2. After removal of 6 bases from V and 4 bases from J, the junction contained 12 bases not matched to a gene. Germline V lookup: CDR1 LNHDA, CDR2 SQIVND (reference sequence). This CDR3 contains 15 residues. The CDR3 region has the DNA TGTGCCAGTAGCCCAGCGGGGCATAGCGAGTACGAGCAGTACTTC. This encodes CASSPAGHSEYEQYF.

This chain joins TRBV10-3 and TRBJ1-1; D perhaps matches TRBD1 (6 bases). The CDR3 sequence is 13 residues long. Germline loops: CDR1 ENHRY, CDR2 SYGVKD. V was shortened by 10 bases and J by 4 bases, with 16 bases between the two germline ends. The CDR3 region has the DNA TGTGCCACCCTACAGGGCATGGGCACTGAAGCTTTCTTT. Protein product: CATLQGMGTEAFF.

The V and J genes are TRBV7-7 and TRBJ2-2, with 8 bases matching TRBD1. Trimming took 2 bases from V and 2 from J; bases not matched to a gene: 10. Germline assignment: CDR1 SSHAT and CDR2 FNYEAQ (reference sequence). This CDR3 is 18 amino acids long. The CDR3 spells CASSLNPTGAFNTGELFF. Here the CDR3 DNA reads TGTGCCAGCAGCTTAAACCCGACAGGGGCCTTTAACACCGGGGAGCTGTTTTTT.

The chain uses TRBV4-1 and TRBJ2-3, with 9 bases aligning to TRBD2. J lost 2 bases, V lost 2 bases, and 11 bases had no gene match. CDR3 length: 18 amino acids. Germline loops: CDR1 MGHRA, CDR2 YSYEKL. The CDR3 DNA sequence: TGCGCCAGCAGCCAACAGAGGGGAGCTAGCGGGGCCACAGATACGCAGTATTTT. Its protein product is CASSQQRGASGATDTQYF.

The rearrangement uses TRBV9 and TRBJ1-1, with unresolved D. Germline CDR1 SGDLS, CDR2 YYNGEE. Trimming stripped 4 bases from V and 0 bases from J, with 13 bases between. CDR3 length equals 15 residues. The CDR3 protein is CASSPHSGVNTEAFF. The DNA of the CDR3 is TGTGCCAGCAGCCCACATTCCGGGGTGAACACTGAAGCTTTCTTT.

In DNA form, the CDR3 reads TGTGCCAGCAGTGAAAGCCAGGGGGGCAATCAGCCCCAGCATTTT. Its translation: CASSESQGGNQPQHF. The chain combines TRBV2 with TRBJ1-5, with 7 bases lining up with TRBD1. CDR3 size: 15 residues. CDR1 and CDR2 from the germline V gene are SNHLY and FYNNEI. The ends lost 2 bases at V and 2 bases at J; junction bases unmatched: 3.

The chain couples TRBV9 to TRBJ1-1, with 8 bases aligning to TRBD1. Germline V gene lookup returns CDR1 SGDLS and CDR2 YYNGEE. V lost 1 base, J lost 4 bases, and 6 bases stayed unmatched. This CDR3 contains 15 residues. CDR3 protein: CASSVTGGIGTEAFF. The CDR3 nucleotides are TGTGCCAGCAGCGTAACAGGGGGAATAGGCACTGAAGCTTTCTTT. The full variable domain, with the rest looked up from reference TRBV9 and TRBJ1-1, is DSGVTQTPKHLITATGQRVTLRCSPRSGDLSVYWYQQSLDQGLQFLIQYYNGEERAKGNILERFSAQQFPDLHSELNLSSLELGDSALYFCASSVTGGIGTEAFFGQGTRLTVV.

V gene TRBV28 combines with J gene TRBJ1-2; 8 bases are a match to TRBD1. V shed 5 bases, J shed 6 bases, and the junction held 8 bases outside the gene matches. CDR1 is MDHEN, CDR2 SYDVKM, per germline. CDR3 size: 14 residues. The CDR3 region is CASSIRTGRNGYTF. CDR3 nucleotides: TGTGCCAGCAGTATCCGGACAGGGAGGAATGGCTACACCTTC.

The chain carries TRBV5-4 and TRBJ2-1, with D possibly matching TRBD1 (5 bases). Germline V gene sequence: CDR1 SGHNT, CDR2 YYREEE (reference sequence). The ends were cut back, 0 bases at V and 8 bases at J, with 9 bases in the middle. The CDR3 extends over 13 amino acids. The CDR3 here is CASSLEGRHEQFF. CDR3 bases: TGTGCCAGCAGCTTGGAGGGGCGGCATGAGCAGTTCTTC.

This chain connects TRBV9 to TRBJ2-7, with 11 bases identical to TRBD2. The CDR3 has 16 residues. V dropped 4 bases and J dropped 5; count of bases not matched to a gene: 11. Germline assignment: CDR1 SGDLS and CDR2 YYNGEE. CDR3: CASSSELSGREHEQYF. The CDR3 DNA is TGTGCCAGCAGCTCCGAACTTAGCGGGAGGGAGCACGAGCAGTACTTC.

The genes are TRBV20-1 and TRBJ1-4, with D unresolved. Trimming shortened V by 2 bases and J by 7 bases, and 5 bases separated the two germline ends. The germline CDR1 and CDR2 sequences are DFQATT and SNEGSKA (reference sequence). CDR3 length equals 11 residues. The CDR3 reads CSARYGEKLFF. CDR3 nucleotides: TGCAGTGCTAGATACGGTGAAAAACTGTTTTTT.

V and J are TRBV7-9 and TRBJ1-2; tentative D call: TRBD1 (5 bases). Germline-derived CDR1 and CDR2 are SEHNR and FQNEAQ (reference sequence). This CDR3 has 13 amino acids. Trimming stripped 5 bases from V and 4 bases from J, with 11 bases between. CDR3 bases: TGTGCCAGCAGCGGGGCTCTGGTCTATGGCTACACCTTC. This codes for CASSGALVYGYTF. The variable domain in full, with the rest retrieved from reference TRBV7-9 and TRBJ1-2, is DTGVSQNPRHKITKRGQNVTFRCDPISEHNRLYWYRQTLGQGPEFLTYFQNEAQLEKSRLLSDRFSAERPKGSFSTLEIQRTEQGDSAMYLCASSGALVYGYTFGSGTRLTVV.

The gene calls are TRBV11-2 and TRBJ2-7; D is possibly TRBD1 (5 bases). CDR1 and CDR2 from the germline V gene are SGHAT and FQNNGV. V dropped 4 bases and J dropped 1 base, with 14 bases sitting between them. The CDR3 is 15 amino acids. CDR3 region: CASSYRQFPSYEQYF. In nucleotides, the CDR3 is TGTGCCAGCAGCTATCGACAGTTCCCATCCTACGAGCAGTACTTC.

The chain carries TRBV6-5 and TRBJ1-2; the match to TRBD1 covers 10 bases. The CDR3 runs 15 residues. After removal of 4 bases from V and 8 bases from J, the junction contained 10 bases not matched to a gene. In germline, CDR1 is MNHEY, CDR2 SVGAGI. The CDR3 here is CASSSIGTGVGGYTF. As DNA, the CDR3 is TGTGCCAGCAGTTCTATCGGGACAGGGGTAGGCGGCTACACCTTC.

This clone was counted once. Its ends do not fully match the called genes, so a read error is possible. The genes are TRBV18 and TRBJ2-5; 8 bases agree with TRBD2. This CDR3 comprises 14 residues. CDR1 is KGHSH, CDR2 LQKENI, per germline. CDR3 sequence: CASSPLAVAETQYF. As DNA, the CDR3 is TGTGCCAGCTCGCCACTAGCGGTTGCGGAGACCCAGTACTTC.